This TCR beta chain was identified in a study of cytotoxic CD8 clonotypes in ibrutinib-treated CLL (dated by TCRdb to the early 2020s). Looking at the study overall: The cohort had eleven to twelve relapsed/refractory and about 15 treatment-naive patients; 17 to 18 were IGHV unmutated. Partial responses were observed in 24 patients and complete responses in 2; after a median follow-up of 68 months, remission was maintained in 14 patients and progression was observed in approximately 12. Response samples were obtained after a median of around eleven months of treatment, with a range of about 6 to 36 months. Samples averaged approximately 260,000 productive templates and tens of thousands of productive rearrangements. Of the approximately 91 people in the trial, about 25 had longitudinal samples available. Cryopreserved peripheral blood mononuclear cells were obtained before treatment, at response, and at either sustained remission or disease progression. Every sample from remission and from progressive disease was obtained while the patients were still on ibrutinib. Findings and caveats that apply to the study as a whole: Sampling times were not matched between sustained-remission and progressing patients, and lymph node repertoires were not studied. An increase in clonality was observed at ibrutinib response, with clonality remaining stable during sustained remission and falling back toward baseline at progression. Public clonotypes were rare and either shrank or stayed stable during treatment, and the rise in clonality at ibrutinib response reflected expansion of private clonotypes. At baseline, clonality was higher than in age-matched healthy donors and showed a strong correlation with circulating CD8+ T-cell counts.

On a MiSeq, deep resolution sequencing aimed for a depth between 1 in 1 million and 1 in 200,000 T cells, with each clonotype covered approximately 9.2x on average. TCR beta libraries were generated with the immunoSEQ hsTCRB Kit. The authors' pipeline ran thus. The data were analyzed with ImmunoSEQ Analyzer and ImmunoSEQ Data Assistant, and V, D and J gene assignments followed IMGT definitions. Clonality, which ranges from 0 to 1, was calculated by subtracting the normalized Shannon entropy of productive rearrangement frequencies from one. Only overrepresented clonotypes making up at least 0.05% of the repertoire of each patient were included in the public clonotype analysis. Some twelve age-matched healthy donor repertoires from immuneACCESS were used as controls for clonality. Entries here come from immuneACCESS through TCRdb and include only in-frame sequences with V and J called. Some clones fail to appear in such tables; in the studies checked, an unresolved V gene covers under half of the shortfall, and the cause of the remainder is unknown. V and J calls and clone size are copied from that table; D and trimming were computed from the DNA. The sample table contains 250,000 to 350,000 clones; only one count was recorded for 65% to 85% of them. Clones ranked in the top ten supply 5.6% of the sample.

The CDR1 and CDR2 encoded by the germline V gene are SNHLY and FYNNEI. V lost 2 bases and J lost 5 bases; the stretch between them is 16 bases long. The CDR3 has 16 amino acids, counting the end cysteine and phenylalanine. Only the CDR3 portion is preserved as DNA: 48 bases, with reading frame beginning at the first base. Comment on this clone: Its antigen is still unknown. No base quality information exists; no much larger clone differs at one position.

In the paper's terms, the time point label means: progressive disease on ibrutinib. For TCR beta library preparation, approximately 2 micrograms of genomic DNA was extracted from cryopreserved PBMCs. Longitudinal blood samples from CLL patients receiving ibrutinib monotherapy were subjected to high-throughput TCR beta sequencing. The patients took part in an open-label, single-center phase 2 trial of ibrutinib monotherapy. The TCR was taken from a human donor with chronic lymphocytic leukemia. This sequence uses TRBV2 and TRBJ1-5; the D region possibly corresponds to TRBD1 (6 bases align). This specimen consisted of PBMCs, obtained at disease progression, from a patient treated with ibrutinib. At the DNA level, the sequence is TGTGCCAGCAGTGAATGGACAGCTCTTTCACATCAGCCCCAGCATTTT. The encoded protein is CASSEWTALSHQPQHF.